The 24 T cell receptor beta chains given below trace back to one sample, sequenced in a study of CD8+ T cells in alopecia areata. RNA, once extracted, was reverse transcribed into cDNA for use as the sequencing template. Repertoires were generated with immunoSEQ multiplex PCR, while TCRdb's copy carries only in-frame clones and drops some. Altogether roughly 170,000 clones are present, roughly three fifths being singletons, with the ten largest covering over 10%. The treatment was: oral pan-JAK inhibitor, 5-10 mg twice daily. The source material was CD8+ T cells sorted from blood, sampled at week 24, from a patient treated with tofacitinib. The receptors derive from a human donor with alopecia areata.

This clone was seen just once. The V and J genes are TRBV7-8 and TRBJ2-1, with TRBD1 matching over 10 bases. This CDR3 is built from 16 residues. Germline CDR1 and CDR2: SGHVS and FQNEAQ. V lost 3 bases to trimming and J lost 7 bases; unmatched junction nucleotides: 9. This CDR3 is CASSLVDRGLRNEQFF. For the CDR3, the DNA is TGTGCCAGCAGCTTGGTAGACAGGGGGCTAAGGAATGAGCAGTTCTTC.

This chain uses TRBV29-1 with TRBJ1-2; 12 positions agree with TRBD1. V dropped 6 bases and J dropped 3; count of bases not matched to a gene: 8. Germline CDR1 is SQVTM and CDR2 is ANQGSEA. The CDR3 spans 15 residues. The DNA for the CDR3 is TGCAGCGTAGCCGGGACAGGGGGCAAGGACTATGGCTACACCTTC. It is translated as CSVAGTGGKDYGYTF.

The V gene is TRBV5-6, the J gene TRBJ2-1; 8 bases agree with TRBD1. Losses at the gene ends were 1 base for V and 6 bases for J; bases not matched to a gene: 6. This CDR3 comprises 15 residues. Germline V CDR1 and CDR2: SGHDT, YYEEEE. CDR3 loop: CASSLSGTGLNEQFF. The CDR3 DNA is TGTGCCAGCAGCTTGTCCGGGACAGGCCTCAATGAGCAGTTCTTC.

This clone showed up just a few times. The chain carries TRBV20-1 and TRBJ2-1; tentatively, D is TRBD2 (5 bases). The CDR3 is made up of 11 amino acids. Trimming cost V 3 bases and J 7 bases, with 7 bases left between them. Germline-derived CDR1 and CDR2 are DFQATT and SNEGSKA (reference sequence). As DNA, the CDR3 is TGCAGTGCTAGTCGGGGAAATGAGCAGTTCTTC. Amino acid sequence: CSASRGNEQFF.

This clone was observed a single time. The chain couples TRBV19 to TRBJ1-1; 7 bases line up with TRBD1. Looked up from germline, CDR1 is LNHDA and CDR2 is SQIVND (reference sequence). The V and J ends lost 9 bases and 3 bases, in that order; junction bases with no gene match: 4. This CDR3 is 12 amino acids long. The CDR3 nucleotides read TGTGCCAGCTACAGGGGAGACACTGAAGCTTTCTTT. It yields the protein CASYRGDTEAFF.

This clone has just a few counts. The chain employs TRBV10-1 and TRBJ2-3; 9 bases map to TRBD2. CDR1 is WNHNN, CDR2 SYGVQD, per germline (reference sequence). The junction had 16 bases not matched to a gene; V was cut back by 0 bases and J by 6 bases. This CDR3 is 19 amino acids long. The CDR3 spells CASSESSASGARAKDTQYF. In DNA, the CDR3 is TGCGCCAGCAGTGAGTCGAGCGCTAGCGGGGCCCGCGCAAAGGATACGCAGTATTTT.

The count of this clone is one. The chain couples TRBV11-2 to TRBJ2-5, with 11 positions matching TRBD2. Germline V gene lookup returns CDR1 SGHAT and CDR2 FQNNGV. V lost 5 bases and J lost 4; bases outside the gene matches: 9. The CDR3 is 16 residues long. CDR3 DNA sequence: TGTGCCAGCAGCATAATAGCGGGGGGGCCGGGAGAGACCCAGTACTTC. Its translation: CASSIIAGGPGETQYF.

V usage is TRBV29-1 and J usage is TRBJ1-2, with a possible D match to TRBD1 (6 bases). The V gene's germline CDR1 is SQVTM and CDR2 ANQGSEA. This CDR3 comprises 12 residues. V was cut by 6 bases and J by 3 bases, with 11 bases left in between. The CDR3: CSVQGHYYGYTF. Here the CDR3 DNA reads TGCAGCGTCCAGGGGCATTACTATGGCTACACCTTC.

This clone was observed a single time. The V and J genes are TRBV10-3 and TRBJ1-1; 7 bases match TRBD1. The ends lost 6 bases at V and 0 bases at J; junction bases unmatched: 7. The CDR3 is 15 amino acids. Looked up from germline, CDR1 is ENHRY and CDR2 is SYGVKD. CDR3 bases: TGTGCCATCAGCACTTGGACAGGCCTGAACACTGAAGCTTTCTTT. Its protein product is CAISTWTGLNTEAFF.

This chain joins TRBV5-6 and TRBJ2-7; D is possibly TRBD1 or TRBD2 (5 bases each). CDR1 is SGHDT and CDR2 is YYEEEE in the germline V gene. The CDR3 consists of 14 residues. The germline V and J ends were trimmed by 2 bases and 3 bases, with 12 bases remaining between them. CDR3 amino acids: CASSLYGGFYEQYF. Written as DNA, the CDR3 is TGTGCCAGCAGCTTATATGGGGGATTCTACGAGCAGTACTTC.

This chain uses TRBV19 with TRBJ1-5; a weak D match, TRBD1 (6 bases). V lost 7 bases, J lost 0 bases, and 10 bases lay in between. The CDR3 has 14 amino acids. Germline loops: CDR1 LNHDA, CDR2 SQIVND (reference sequence). The CDR3 sequence: CASNPGDSNQPQHF. In nucleotides, the CDR3 is TGTGCCAGTAACCCAGGGGATAGCAATCAGCCCCAGCATTTT.

This clone has only a few counts. At one boundary the junction diverges from the germline segment, which might be a read error. The J gene is TRBJ1-1, the V gene TRBV5-6, with D possibly TRBD1 on 5 matching bases. Germline loops: CDR1 SGHDT, CDR2 YYEEEE. The CDR3 is 12 residues long. CDR3 sequence (DNA): TGTGCCAGCAGTTTGGGGCAGGCTGAAGCTTTCTTT. It codes for CASSLGQAEAFF.

The chain couples TRBV2 to TRBJ1-2; 8 bases line up with TRBD1. The germline CDR1 and CDR2 sequences are SNHLY and FYNNEI. Trimming removed 6 bases from V and 3 bases from J; junction bases left unmatched: 6. This CDR3 is 14 amino acids long. Here the CDR3 reads CASRPRQGYYGYTF. DNA of the CDR3: TGTGCCAGCAGGCCTCGACAGGGGTACTATGGCTACACCTTC. The full variable domain, its missing parts supplied by reference TRBV2 and TRBJ1-2, is EPEVTQTPSHQVTQMGQEVILRCVPISNHLYFYWYRQILGQKVEFLVSFYNNEISEKSEIFDDQFSVERPDGSNFTLKIRSTKLEDSAMYFCASRPRQGYYGYTFGSGTRLTVV.

The sample holds a few counts of this clone. The chain combines TRBV29-1 with TRBJ2-5; TRBD1 or TRBD2 may be the D gene (7 bases each). Per the germline V gene, CDR1 is SQVTM and CDR2 is ANQGSEA. V gave up 6 bases and J gave up 4 bases, with 21 bases separating them. The CDR3 extends over 15 amino acids. The CDR3 sequence: CSVGEGDRVRETQYF. In nucleotides, the CDR3 is TGCAGCGTGGGGGAGGGCGACAGGGTCCGAGAGACCCAGTACTTC.

Note on this clone: Other nucleotide sequences from this sample produce the same CDR3. This sequence joins TRBV6-5 and TRBJ2-7, with unresolved D. V lost 5 bases, J lost 4 bases, and 9 bases lay in between. The germline CDR1 and CDR2 sequences are MNHEY and SVGAGI. The CDR3 sequence is 12 residues long. CDR3 bases: TGTGCCAGCAGTAGTGTTCCGTACGAGCAGTACTTC. It is translated as CASSSVPYEQYF.

This clone occurred many times. J is TRBJ1-2 and V is TRBV7-3, with 7 bases matching TRBD1. The germline CDR1 and CDR2 sequences are SGHTA and FQGTGA. Trimming took 7 bases from V and 4 from J; bases not matched to a gene: 3. CDR3 length: 12 amino acids. DNA for the CDR3: TGTGCCAGCAACACAGGGGTCTATGGCTACACCTTC. Encoded protein: CASNTGVYGYTF.

This chain joins TRBV6-6 and TRBJ1-1; D remains ambiguous. V was shortened by 7 bases and J by 1 base, with 7 bases between the two germline ends. The length of the CDR3 is 12 residues. Germline V lookup: CDR1 MNHNY, CDR2 SVGAGI (reference sequence). The CDR3 sequence is CASNARNTEAFF. The CDR3 nucleotides read TGTGCCAGCAATGCCAGGAACACTGAAGCTTTCTTT.

This CDR3 reads CASRGEDYGYTF. For the CDR3, the DNA is TGTGCCAGCAGGGGGGAAGACTATGGCTACACCTTC. The chain has TRBV7-9 and TRBJ1-2; TRBD1 might be the D (5 bases). The germline V and J ends were trimmed by 6 bases and 3 bases, with 8 bases remaining between them. The CDR3 totals 12 residues. Germline values: CDR1 SEHNR, CDR2 FQNEAQ (reference sequence).

The chain recombines TRBV11-2 with TRBJ2-7; possible D gene TRBD1, 6 bases. Trimming took 1 base from V and 4 from J, leaving 11 bases between them. The CDR3 totals 14 residues. Germline CDR1 SGHAT, CDR2 FQNNGV. CDR3: CASSLGDQGYEQYF. Written as DNA, the CDR3 is TGTGCCAGCAGCTTAGGGGACCAGGGGTACGAGCAGTACTTC. The complete variable domain, with remaining parts taken from reference TRBV11-2 and TRBJ2-7, reads EAGVAQSPRYKIIEKRQSVAFWCNPISGHATLYWYQQILGQGPKLLIQFQNNGVVDDSQLPKDRFSAERLKGVDSTLKIQPAKLEDSAVYLCASSLGDQGYEQYFGPGTRLTVT.

The CDR3 bases are TGTGCCAGCAATCAGGGTGGGGGTCAGCCCCAGCATTTT. Residues: CASNQGGGQPQHF. V is TRBV6-6 and J is TRBJ1-5; the D gene is possibly TRBD1 (5 bases). The length of the CDR3 is 13 residues. The germline V and J ends were trimmed by 7 bases and 6 bases, with 13 bases remaining between them. Germline V gene lookup returns CDR1 MNHNY and CDR2 SVGAGI (reference sequence).

The V call is TRBV2, the J call TRBJ2-3; D not certain. CDR3 size: 15 residues. The V end was cut by 7 bases, the J end by 0 bases, with 14 bases between. Germline V gene lookup returns CDR1 SNHLY and CDR2 FYNNEI. CDR3 in amino acids: CASNWATSSTDTQYF. DNA of the CDR3: TGTGCCAGCAATTGGGCGACTTCTAGCACAGATACGCAGTATTTT.

The chain links TRBV6-5 to TRBJ2-7; 12 bases are shared with TRBD2. J gave up 3 bases and V 6 bases, and 3 bases lay outside the gene matches. The length of the CDR3 is 14 residues. From germline, CDR1 is MNHEY and CDR2 SVGAGI. The CDR3 DNA sequence: TGTGCCAGCAGCCTAGCGGGGGGGGTCTACGAGCAGTACTTC. Amino acid sequence: CASSLAGGVYEQYF.

V gene TRBV30 combines with J gene TRBJ2-5; D may be TRBD1 or TRBD2 (5 bases each). Trimming pared 7 bases from V and 5 bases from J, leaving 26 bases between. This CDR3 contains 16 residues. Per germline, CDR1 GTSNPN and CDR2 SVGIG (reference sequence). This CDR3 reads CASEVGARGQGETQYF. The DNA of the CDR3 is TGTGCCTCCGAGGTTGGGGCGAGGGGCCAAGGGGAGACCCAGTACTTC. The full variable domain, with the rest looked up from reference TRBV30 and TRBJ2-5, is SQTIHQWPATLVQPVGSPLSLECTVEGTSNPNLYWYRQAAGRGLQLLFYSVGIGQISSEVPQNLSASRPQDRQFILSSKKLLLSDSGFYLCASEVGARGQGETQYFGPGTRLLVL.

Written as DNA, the CDR3 is TGTGCCAGCAGCGCCCCGGGACAGAGGGAACTGTTTTTT. It translates to CASSAPGQRELFF. This chain joins TRBV9 and TRBJ1-4; 7 bases match TRBD1. With V trimmed by 3 bases and J by 12 bases, 8 bases remained unmatched. Germline V lookup: CDR1 SGDLS, CDR2 YYNGEE. The CDR3 runs 13 residues. Variable domain in full (rest from reference TRBV9 and TRBJ1-4): DSGVTQTPKHLITATGQRVTLRCSPRSGDLSVYWYQQSLDQGLQFLIQYYNGEERAKGNILERFSAQQFPDLHSELNLSSLELGDSALYFCASSAPGQRELFFGSGTQLSVL.